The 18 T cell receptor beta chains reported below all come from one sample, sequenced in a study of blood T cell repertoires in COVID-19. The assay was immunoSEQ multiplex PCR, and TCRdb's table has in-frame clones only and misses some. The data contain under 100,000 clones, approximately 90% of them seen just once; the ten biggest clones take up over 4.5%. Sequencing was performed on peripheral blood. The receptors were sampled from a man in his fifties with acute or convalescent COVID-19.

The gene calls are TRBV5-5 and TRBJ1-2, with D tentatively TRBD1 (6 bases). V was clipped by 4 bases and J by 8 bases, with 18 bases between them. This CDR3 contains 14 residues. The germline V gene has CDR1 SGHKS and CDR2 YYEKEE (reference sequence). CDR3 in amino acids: CASSLITRTAGYTF. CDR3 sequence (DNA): TGTGCCAGCAGCCTCATTACAAGGACAGCCGGCTACACCTTC.

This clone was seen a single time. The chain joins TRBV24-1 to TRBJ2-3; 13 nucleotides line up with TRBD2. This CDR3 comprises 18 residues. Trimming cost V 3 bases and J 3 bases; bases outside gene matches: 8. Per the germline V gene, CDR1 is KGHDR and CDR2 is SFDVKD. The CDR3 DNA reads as TGTGCCACCAGTGATCCGGGACTAGCGGGACTAAGTACAGATACGCAGTATTTT. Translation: CATSDPGLAGLSTDTQYF.

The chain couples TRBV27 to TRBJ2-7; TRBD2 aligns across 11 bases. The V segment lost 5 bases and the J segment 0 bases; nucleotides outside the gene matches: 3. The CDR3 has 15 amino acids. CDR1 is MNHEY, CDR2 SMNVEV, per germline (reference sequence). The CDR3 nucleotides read TGTGCCAGCAGTCTAGCGGGAGGTCTCTCCTACGAGCAGTACTTC. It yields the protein CASSLAGGLSYEQYF.

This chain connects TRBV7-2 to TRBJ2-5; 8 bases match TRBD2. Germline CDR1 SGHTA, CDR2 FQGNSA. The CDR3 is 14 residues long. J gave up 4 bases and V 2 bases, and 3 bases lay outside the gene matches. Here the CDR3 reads CASSLPGLGETQYF. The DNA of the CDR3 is TGTGCCAGCAGCTTACCGGGACTAGGAGAGACCCAGTACTTC. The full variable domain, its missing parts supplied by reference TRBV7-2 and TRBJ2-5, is GAGVSQSPSNKVTEKGKDVELRCDPISGHTALYWYRQSLGQGLEFLIYFQGNSAPDKSGLPSDRFSAERTGGSVSTLTIQRTQQEDSAVYLCASSLPGLGETQYFGPGTRLLVL.

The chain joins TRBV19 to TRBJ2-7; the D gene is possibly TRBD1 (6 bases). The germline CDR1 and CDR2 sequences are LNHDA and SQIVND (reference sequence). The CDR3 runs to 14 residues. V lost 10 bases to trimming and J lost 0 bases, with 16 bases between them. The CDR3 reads CATSDSSSSYEQYF. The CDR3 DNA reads TGTGCCACCTCGGACAGCTCAAGCTCCTACGAGCAGTACTTC.

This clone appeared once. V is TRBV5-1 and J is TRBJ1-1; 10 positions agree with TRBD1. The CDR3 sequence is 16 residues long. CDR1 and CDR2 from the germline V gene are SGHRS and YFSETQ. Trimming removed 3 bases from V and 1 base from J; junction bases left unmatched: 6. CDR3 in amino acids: CASSSGQGVGNTEAFF. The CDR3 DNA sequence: TGCGCCAGCAGCTCTGGACAGGGGGTAGGGAACACTGAAGCTTTCTTT.

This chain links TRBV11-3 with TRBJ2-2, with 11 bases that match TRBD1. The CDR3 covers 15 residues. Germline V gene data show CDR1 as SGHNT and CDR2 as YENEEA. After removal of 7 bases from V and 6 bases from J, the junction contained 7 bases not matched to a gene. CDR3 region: CASTPGQGGSGELFF. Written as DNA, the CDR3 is TGTGCCAGCACCCCGGGACAGGGGGGTTCCGGGGAGCTGTTTTTT.

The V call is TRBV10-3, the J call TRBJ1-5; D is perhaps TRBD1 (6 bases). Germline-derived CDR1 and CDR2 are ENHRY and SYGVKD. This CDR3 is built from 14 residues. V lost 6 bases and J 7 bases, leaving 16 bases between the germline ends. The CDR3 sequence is CAIRGTGMDQPQHF. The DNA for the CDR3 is TGTGCCATCAGGGGAACAGGGATGGACCAGCCCCAGCATTTT.

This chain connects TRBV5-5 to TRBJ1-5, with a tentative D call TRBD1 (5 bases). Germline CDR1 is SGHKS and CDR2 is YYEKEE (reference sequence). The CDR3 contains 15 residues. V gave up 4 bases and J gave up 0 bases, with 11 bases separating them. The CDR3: CASSLAGNSNQPQHF. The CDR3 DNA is TGTGCCAGCAGCCTGGCAGGGAATAGCAATCAGCCCCAGCATTTT.

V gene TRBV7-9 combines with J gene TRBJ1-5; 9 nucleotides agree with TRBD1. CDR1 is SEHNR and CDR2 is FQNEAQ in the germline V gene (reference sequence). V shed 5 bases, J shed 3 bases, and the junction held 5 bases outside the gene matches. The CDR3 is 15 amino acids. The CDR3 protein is CASSPGTGPNQPQHF. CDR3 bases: TGTGCCAGCAGCCCGGGGACAGGGCCCAATCAGCCCCAGCATTTT.

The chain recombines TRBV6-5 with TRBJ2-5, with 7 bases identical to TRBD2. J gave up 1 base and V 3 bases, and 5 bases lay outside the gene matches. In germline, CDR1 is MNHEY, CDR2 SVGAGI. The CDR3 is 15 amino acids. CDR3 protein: CASSYSASGQETQYF. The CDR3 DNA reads TGTGCCAGCAGTTATTCGGCTAGCGGCCAAGAGACCCAGTACTTC.

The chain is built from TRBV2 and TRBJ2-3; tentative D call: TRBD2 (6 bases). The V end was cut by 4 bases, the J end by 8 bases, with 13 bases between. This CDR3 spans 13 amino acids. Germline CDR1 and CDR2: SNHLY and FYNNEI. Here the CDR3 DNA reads TGTGCCAGCAGTGCATGGGGGGATGGTACGCAGTATTTT. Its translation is CASSAWGDGTQYF.

The CDR3 region is CASSRGQEKLFF. The CDR3 DNA follows: TGTGCCAGCAGCCGAGGACAGGAAAAACTGTTTTTT. The V call is TRBV3-1 (or the pseudogene TRBV3-2), the J call TRBJ1-4, with D tentatively TRBD1 (6 bases). V lost 4 bases and J lost 8, with 8 bases in between. The germline V gene has CDR1 LGHDT and CDR2 YNNKEL (reference sequence). The length of the CDR3 is 12 residues.

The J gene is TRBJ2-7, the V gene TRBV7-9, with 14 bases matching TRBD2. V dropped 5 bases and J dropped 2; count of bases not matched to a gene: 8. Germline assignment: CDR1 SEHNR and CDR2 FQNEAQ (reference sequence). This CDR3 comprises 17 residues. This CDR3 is CASSLRLAGGPAYEQYF. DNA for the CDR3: TGTGCCAGCAGCCTCAGACTAGCGGGAGGGCCCGCCTACGAGCAGTACTTC.

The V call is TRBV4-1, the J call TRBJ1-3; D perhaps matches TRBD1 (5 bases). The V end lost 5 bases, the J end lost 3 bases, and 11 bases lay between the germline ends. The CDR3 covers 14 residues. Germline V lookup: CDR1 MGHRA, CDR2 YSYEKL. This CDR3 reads CASSSGSFGNTIYF. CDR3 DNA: TGCGCCAGCAGCTCAGGGTCGTTTGGAAACACCATATATTTT.

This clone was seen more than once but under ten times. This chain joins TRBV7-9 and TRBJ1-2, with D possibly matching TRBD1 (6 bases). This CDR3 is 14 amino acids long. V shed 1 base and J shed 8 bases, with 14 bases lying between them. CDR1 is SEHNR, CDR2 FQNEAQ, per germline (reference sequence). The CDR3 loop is CASSLDGRGYGYTF. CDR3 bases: TGTGCCAGCAGCTTAGACGGCAGGGGCTACGGCTACACCTTC. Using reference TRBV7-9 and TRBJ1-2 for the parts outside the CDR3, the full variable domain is DTGVSQNPRHKITKRGQNVTFRCDPISEHNRLYWYRQTLGQGPEFLTYFQNEAQLEKSRLLSDRFSAERPKGSFSTLEIQRTEQGDSAMYLCASSLDGRGYGYTFGSGTRLTVV.

The CDR3 DNA is TGCGCCAGCAGCTGGGGACTACCTGACACCGGGGAGCTGTTTTTT. Translated, it gives CASSWGLPDTGELFF. This chain connects TRBV5-1 to TRBJ2-2, with TRBD2 matching 7 bases. The V and J ends lost 3 bases and 3 bases, in that order; junction bases with no gene match: 5. Germline values: CDR1 SGHRS, CDR2 YFSETQ. This CDR3 spans 15 amino acids. Together with reference TRBV5-1 and TRBJ2-2, the CDR3 gives the full variable domain: KAGVTQTPRYLIKTRGQQVTLSCSPISGHRSVSWYQQTPGQGLQFLFEYFSETQRNKGNFPGRFSGRQFSNSRSEMNVSTLELGDSALYLCASSWGLPDTGELFFGEGSRLTVL.

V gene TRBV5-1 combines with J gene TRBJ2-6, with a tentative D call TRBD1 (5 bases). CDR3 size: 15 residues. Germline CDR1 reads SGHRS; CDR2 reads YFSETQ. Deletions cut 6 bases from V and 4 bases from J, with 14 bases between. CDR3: CASTSTAPGANVLTF. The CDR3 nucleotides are TGCGCCAGCACCTCGACAGCCCCAGGGGCCAACGTCCTGACTTTC. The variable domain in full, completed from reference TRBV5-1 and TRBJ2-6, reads KAGVTQTPRYLIKTRGQQVTLSCSPISGHRSVSWYQQTPGQGLQFLFEYFSETQRNKGNFPGRFSGRQFSNSRSEMNVSTLELGDSALYLCASTSTAPGANVLTFGAGSRLTVL.